Presented here are 28 T cell receptor beta chains from one specimen sequenced in a study of CD8+CD57+ T cells in acquired aplastic anemia. Sequencing was done on patients that had shown CD8+CD57+ cell expansion by flow cytometry. The use of genomic DNA as template underpinned the TCR beta VDJ and CDR3 profiling. TCRdb re-called the reads with MiXCR, one entry per CDR3 protein. Seen here are around 170,000 distinct CDR3 sequences, under 55% observed once, and the top ten hold 9.7%. Sequences were obtained from sorted CD4+, CD8+, or CD8+CD57+ T cells (not recorded which) from PBMCs. The source is a human donor with aplastic anemia.

V usage is TRBV18 and J usage is TRBJ2-7; 8 bases are a match to TRBD1. Germline CDR1 reads KGHSH; CDR2 reads LQKENI. The CDR3 is 14 residues long. V lost 4 bases to trimming and J lost 1 base; unmatched junction nucleotides: 3. The CDR3: CASSLGQESYEQYF. The CDR3 DNA reads TGTGCCAGCTCACTGGGACAGGAGTCCTACGAGCAGTACTTC. Supplemented by reference TRBV18 and TRBJ2-7, the full variable domain reads NAGVMQNPRHLVRRRGQEARLRCSPMKGHSHVYWYRQLPEEGLKFMVYLQKENIIDESGMPKERFSAEFPKEGPSILRIQQVVRGDSAAYFCASSLGQESYEQYFGPGTRLTVT.

This clonotype was detected ten times or more. The V call is TRBV2, the J call TRBJ2-1; 11 bases are a match to TRBD2. V gave up 5 bases and J gave up 7 bases; unmatched junction bases: 7. From germline, CDR1 is SNHLY and CDR2 FYNNEI. The CDR3 length is 15 residues. The CDR3 nucleotides read TGTGCCAGCAGTCTGACTAGCGGGACGTTTAATGAGCAGTTCTTC. Translation gives CASSLTSGTFNEQFF.

Of note for this clonotype: A much larger clone sits a single nucleotide away, making a read error possible. The missing conserved phenylalanine or tryptophan at the end of this CDR3 makes a read error likely. No DNA is shown, since the ends of the CDR3 on it are uncertain; the CDR3 is the one TCRdb lists. The rearrangement uses TRBV5-4 and TRBJ2-3; the DNA was not compared with TRBD2, the D call given in the table. The CDR3 region is 11 residues in length, termini included. The germline gives CDR1 SGHNT, CDR2 YYREEE (reference sequence). CDR3 protein: CASSLLAGLVL.

With respect to this clonotype: A much larger clone lies a single base off, so this may be a read error. This chain joins TRBV4-3 and TRBJ1-2; TRBD1 is a possible D gene (6 bases). Germline CDR1 reads LGHNA; CDR2 reads YSLEER. Trimming shortened V by 4 bases and J by 4 bases, and 16 bases separated the two germline ends. The CDR3 extends over 15 amino acids. The CDR3 loop reads CASSRVGQGTYGYTF. CDR3 nucleotides: TGCGCCAGCAGCCGAGTAGGGCAGGGGACCTATGGCTACACCTTC.

In this sample, this clonotype turned up a few times. The chain recombines TRBV28 with TRBJ1-1; D might be TRBD1 (6 bases). Trimming cost V 5 bases and J 0 bases, with 13 bases left between them. The length of the CDR3 is 15 residues. Germline CDR1 reads MDHEN; CDR2 reads SYDVKM. The CDR3 sequence: CASSAPGHMNTEAFF. The CDR3 coding sequence is TGTGCCAGCAGTGCCCCGGGACACATGAACACTGAAGCTTTCTTT. Drawing the rest from reference TRBV28 and TRBJ1-1, the complete variable domain is DVKVTQSSRYLVKRTGEKVFLECVQDMDHENMFWYRQDPGLGLRLIYFSYDVKMKEKGDIPEGYSVSREKKERFSLILESASTNQTSMYLCASSAPGHMNTEAFFGQGTRLTVV.

Concerning this clonotype itself: The junction departs from the called germline gene at one end, perhaps through a read error. The chain employs TRBV4-2 and TRBJ2-1; 14 bases are a match to TRBD2. The CDR3 sequence is 15 residues long. Germline V gene data show CDR1 as LGHNA and CDR2 as YNFKEQ. The CDR3 nucleotides are TGTGCCAGCAGCCAGGGACTAGCGGGAGACTATGAGCAGCTCTTC. This codes for CASSQGLAGDYEQLF.

This clonotype was seen a few times. A much larger clone sits a single nucleotide away, making a read error possible. J is TRBJ1-6 and V is TRBV12-3 or TRBV12-4, with TRBD1 as a possible D gene (6 bases). The length of the CDR3 is 13 residues. The V end lost 5 bases, the J end lost 10 bases, and 12 bases lay between the germline ends. The CDR3 nucleotides read TGTGCCAGCAGTCCCGTAAGGGGGTCACCCCTCCACTTT. It yields the protein CASSPVRGSPLHF.

This clonotype has a count of ten or more. The chain uses TRBV25-1 and TRBJ1-1, with D possibly matching TRBD1 (5 bases). The CDR3 loop spans 13 amino acids. Germline V gene data show CDR1 as MGHDK and CDR2 as SYGVNS. V gave up 2 bases and J gave up 10 bases, with 14 bases separating them. The CDR3 loop reads CASSEGWGTAAFF. The CDR3 DNA reads TGTGCCAGCAGTGAAGGTTGGGGGACGGCAGCTTTCTTT.

This chain links TRBV11-2 with TRBJ2-7; either TRBD1 or TRBD2 may fit D (6 bases each). The CDR3 extends over 15 amino acids. Trimming shortened V by 0 bases and J by 3 bases, and 12 bases separated the two germline ends. The germline V gene encodes CDR1 SGHAT and CDR2 FQNNGV. The CDR3 DNA sequence: TGTGCCAGCAGCTTAGACGTCGGGGGCGGCTACGAGCAGTACTTC. Translation gives CASSLDVGGGYEQYF.

CDR3 in DNA: TGCGCCAGCAGGGACTCCATCTGGGAGCAGTACTTC. As protein: CASRDSIWEQYF. This sequence joins TRBV10-2 and TRBJ2-7, with a tentative D call TRBD2 (5 bases). V lost 6 bases and J 7 bases, leaving 13 bases between the germline ends. Germline CDR1 reads WSHSY; CDR2 reads SAAADI. CDR3 size: 12 residues.

The chain uses TRBV5-8 and TRBJ1-1; tentatively, D is TRBD1 (5 bases). Looked up from germline, CDR1 is SGHTS and CDR2 is YDEGEE. The CDR3 has 16 amino acids. The V and J ends lost 2 bases and 1 base respectively, with 15 bases between them. Here the CDR3 reads CASSFSPTERNTEAFF. As DNA, the CDR3 is TGTGCCAGCAGCTTCTCCCCGACAGAGAGGAACACTGAAGCTTTCTTT. Looking up the rest from reference TRBV5-8 and TRBJ1-1 gives the full variable domain: EAGVTQSPTHLIKTRGQQATLRCSPISGHTSVYWYQQALGLGLQFLLWYDEGEERNRGNFPPRFSGRQFPNYSSELNVNALELEDSALYLCASSFSPTERNTEAFFGQGTRLTVV.

With regard to this clonotype: A junction boundary mismatches the germline segment, possibly from a read error. This chain joins TRBV29-1 and TRBJ2-7, with 11 bases identical to TRBD2. Per germline, CDR1 SQVTM and CDR2 ANQGSEA. The CDR3 covers 14 residues. The CDR3 spells CSVEVAGGNYEQYF. The CDR3 DNA sequence: TGCAGCGTGGAAGTAGCGGGGGGGAACTACGAGCAGTACTTC.

This chain links TRBV7-2 with TRBJ1-1; no firm D call. The CDR3 runs 13 residues. CDR1 is SGHTA and CDR2 is FQGNSA in the germline V gene. V was clipped by 5 bases and J by 2 bases, with 9 bases between them. DNA of the CDR3: TGTGCCAGCAGCCAAGAATTCAACACTGAAGCTTTCTTT. It translates to CASSQEFNTEAFF.

This clonotype was recorded a few times. The rearrangement links TRBV25-1 to TRBJ1-1; no clear D gene. Germline loops: CDR1 MGHDK, CDR2 SYGVNS. Trimming stripped 4 bases from V and 0 bases from J, with 3 bases between. This CDR3 region has 12 residues. The CDR3 bases are TGTGCCAGCAGTGCACTGAACACTGAAGCTTTCTTT. It translates to CASSALNTEAFF.

This clonotype occurred many times. The chain is built from TRBV20-1 and TRBJ1-1, with D possibly matching TRBD1 (5 bases). CDR3 length: 16 residues. Germline assignment: CDR1 DFQATT and CDR2 SNEGSKA (reference sequence). Trimming shortened V by 2 bases and J by 4 bases, and 20 bases separated the two germline ends. The CDR3 here is CSARKLDGTEGTEAFF. The CDR3 DNA sequence: TGCAGTGCTAGAAAACTTGACGGGACGGAAGGCACTGAAGCTTTCTTT.

With respect to this clonotype: At one end, the junction sequence differs from germline, possibly due to a read error. This chain links TRBV7-7 with TRBJ1-5; no definite D call. Germline CDR1 reads SSHAT; CDR2 reads FNYEAQ (reference sequence). There are 13 residues in the CDR3. CDR3 sequence (DNA): TGTGCTAGCAGCTTAAGTGAGAGTCAGCCCCAGCATTTT. It codes for CASSLSESQPQHF.

This clonotype was recorded at least ten times. The chain joins TRBV19 to TRBJ1-2, with TRBD1 as a possible D gene (5 bases). The germline V gene encodes CDR1 LNHDA and CDR2 SQIVND (reference sequence). The CDR3 totals 14 residues. Trimming took 3 bases from V and 0 from J, leaving 8 bases between them. This CDR3 reads CASSIRATNYGYTF. The DNA for the CDR3 is TGTGCCAGTAGTATCAGGGCAACTAACTATGGCTACACCTTC.

The rearrangement uses TRBV7-9 and TRBJ1-1; the D is unclear. Deletions cut 5 bases from V and 1 base from J, with 14 bases between. The length of the CDR3 is 15 residues. Germline lookup yields CDR1 SEHNR and CDR2 FQNEAQ (reference sequence). In nucleotides, the CDR3 is TGTGCCAGCAGCCCCGGTTGGACCGGGAACACTGAAGCTTTCTTT. This encodes CASSPGWTGNTEAFF.

This clonotype was detected many times. This chain connects TRBV4-1 to TRBJ2-1, with 15 bases identical to TRBD2. Germline loops: CDR1 MGHRA, CDR2 YSYEKL. The V gene end was trimmed by 4 bases and the J gene end by 10 bases; junction bases not matched to a gene: 5. This CDR3 has 15 residues. CDR3 amino acids: CASSPTGLAGGEQFF. CDR3 nucleotides: TGCGCCAGCAGCCCAACGGGACTAGCGGGAGGAGAGCAGTTCTTC.

V gene TRBV20-1 combines with J gene TRBJ2-3, with D unclear. V was clipped by 3 bases and J by 10 bases, with 20 bases between them. The CDR3 runs 14 residues. Per germline, CDR1 DFQATT and CDR2 SNEGSKA (reference sequence). The CDR3 loop reads CSASGYPQSMAQYF. The CDR3 nucleotides read TGCAGTGCTAGCGGGTATCCCCAGTCGATGGCGCAGTATTTT.

Of note for this clonotype: At one of its ends the junction is not consistent with the germline gene, which may arise from a read error. The rearrangement joins TRBV10-3 to TRBJ1-1; 7 positions agree with TRBD1. Germline CDR1 reads ENHRY; CDR2 reads SYGVKD. This CDR3 is built from 17 residues. CDR3 sequence (DNA): TGTGCCAGCAGTGGGAAAACAGGGGTAATCATTTACACTGAAGCTTTCTTT. This sequence encodes CASSGKTGVIIYTEAFF.

The rearrangement joins TRBV2 to TRBJ1-2; D uncertain. V was trimmed by 2 bases and J by 0 bases, leaving 10 bases between them. This CDR3 region has 15 residues. Germline-derived CDR1 and CDR2 are SNHLY and FYNNEI. CDR3 coding DNA: TGTGCCAGCAGTGAATTCGGCGGCACTAACTATGGCTACACCTTC. Translation gives CASSEFGGTNYGYTF.

This clonotype came up a few times. The chain carries TRBV7-2 and TRBJ2-5, with 8 bases fitting TRBD2. With 6 bases clipped from V and 2 bases from J, the junction kept 5 bases outside the gene matches. The CDR3 consists of 14 residues. Germline V gives CDR1 SGHTA, CDR2 FQGNSA. This CDR3 reads CASRTTSGQETQYF. CDR3 nucleotides: TGTGCCAGCAGGACCACTAGCGGACAAGAGACCCAGTACTTC.

This clonotype appeared many times. V and J are TRBV20-1 and TRBJ1-2; 8 nucleotides line up with TRBD1. CDR1 DFQATT and CDR2 SNEGSKA come from the germline V gene (reference sequence). J lost 8 bases, V lost 6 bases, and 5 bases had no gene match. The CDR3 spans 11 residues. DNA of the CDR3: TGCAGTGCGAGGACAGGGTTGGGCTACACCTTC. Protein: CSARTGLGYTF.

This clonotype has ten or more counts. The genes are TRBV7-2 and TRBJ2-3, with D uncertain. Deletions cut 5 bases from V and 4 bases from J, with 7 bases between. Germline CDR1 and CDR2: SGHTA and FQGNSA. CDR3 length: 12 residues. CDR3 residues: CASSHPPDTQYF. DNA for the CDR3: TGTGCCAGCAGCCATCCTCCAGATACGCAGTATTTT.

This clonotype was recorded many times. J is TRBJ1-4 and V is TRBV7-2; D perhaps matches TRBD1 (5 bases). The CDR3 is 18 residues long. The ends were cut back, 4 bases at V and 0 bases at J, with 18 bases in the middle. Germline V gene lookup returns CDR1 SGHTA and CDR2 FQGNSA. CDR3 loop: CASSYSLTVTATNEKLFF. CDR3 nucleotides: TGTGCCAGCAGCTACTCTTTGACAGTCACCGCAACTAATGAAAAACTGTTTTTT.

The table lists this clonotype with a few counts. The chain carries TRBV27 and TRBJ2-1; 9 positions agree with TRBD1. The germline gives CDR1 MNHEY, CDR2 SMNVEV (reference sequence). This CDR3 is 14 amino acids long. Trimming took 5 bases from V and 7 from J; bases not matched to a gene: 6. The DNA for the CDR3 is TGTGCCAGCAGTCCCTGGGACAGGGCAAATGAGCAGTTCTTC. Its translation: CASSPWDRANEQFF.

This clonotype was seen at least ten times. This chain links TRBV29-1 with TRBJ1-2; tentatively, D is TRBD1 (6 bases). Per germline, CDR1 SQVTM and CDR2 ANQGSEA. Between the trimmed V and J ends, which lost 5 bases and 5 bases, there was a span of 15 bases. CDR3 size: 13 residues. The CDR3 nucleotides read TGCAGCGTTATTCCGACAGGCGGTTATGGCTACACCTTC. It is translated as CSVIPTGGYGYTF.